The rows below give T cell receptor beta chains drawn from one sample of a study of post-analysis software for immune sequencing data. TCRdb re-analysed the PCR reads in MiXCR, keeping a single row per CDR3 protein. This table has about 770,000 distinct CDR3 sequences, under 60% appearing once. Sequenced input: blood. Receptors were obtained from a girl aged 5-17 years with multiple sclerosis. The conserved cysteine and the conserved F or W are not part of the CDR3 here.

V: TRBV29-1; J: TRBJ1-2; CDR3: SASGSLHSFYGYT
V: TRBV5-1; J: TRBJ2-3; CDR3: ASSLVGGEITDTQY
V: TRBV4-2; J: TRBJ2-3; CDR3: ASSQGQTDTQY
V: TRBV29-1; J: TRBJ2-7; CDR3: SARAIDRYEQY
V: TRBV5-6; J: TRBJ2-7; CDR3: ASSLGATVYEQY
V: TRBV7-9; J: TRBJ1-2; CDR3: ASSGQTGSRPWERGYT
V: TRBV29-1; J: TRBJ2-1; CDR3: SVEIGDQGSYNEQF
V: TRBV20-1; J: TRBJ2-1; CDR3: SAREYRSSYNEQF
V: TRBV27; J: .; CDR3: ASSWASSSYEQY
V: TRBV7-8; J: TRBJ2-1; CDR3: ASSLQALANSYNEQF
V: TRBV20-1; J: TRBJ1-2; CDR3: SARDTLSRGYT
V: TRBV7-6; J: TRBJ2-3; CDR3: TSSLGTSGSLRTDTQY
V: TRBV29-1; J: TRBJ2-1; CDR3: SVLKAEQF
V: TRBV21-1; J: TRBJ1-4; CDR3: ASSKDEGVRKLF
V: TRBV6-2/TRBV6-3; J: TRBJ2-5; CDR3: ASRAGLAGVTQY
V: TRBV6-2/TRBV6-3; J: TRBJ2-1; CDR3: ASSLLAGAHNEQF
V: TRBV4-3; J: TRBJ2-4; CDR3: ASSPRTGGRDIQY
V: TRBV5-1; J: TRBJ2-1; CDR3: ASGPVPPSSYNEQF
V: TRBV12-3/TRBV12-4; J: TRBJ2-3; CDR3: ASSYRWGTDTQY
V: TRBV4-1; J: TRBJ1-2; CDR3: ASSQGPPGGVGYT
V: TRBV5-1; J: .; CDR3: ASSLQDSGEQY
V: TRBV7-6; J: .; CDR3: ASSVRQGGRDEQY
V: TRBV29-1; J: TRBJ2-3; CDR3: SVERSSGSVTDTQY
V: TRBV4-2; J: TRBJ2-1; CDR3: ASSQEGSLSYNEQF
V: TRBV20-1; J: TRBJ2-7; CDR3: SARGTGTRYSEQY
V: TRBV5-6; J: TRBJ1-3; CDR3: ASSFLQGPGTIY
V: TRBV2; J: TRBJ2-7; CDR3: ASIGTSGRVPYEQY
V: TRBV5-4; J: TRBJ2-1; CDR3: ASSFNAGGYNEQF
V: TRBV6-5; J: TRBJ1-2; CDR3: ASSYSLIEGVLYGYT
V: TRBV25-1; J: TRBJ1-2; CDR3: ASSEYYRGDYGYT
V: TRBV5-1; J: TRBJ2-5; CDR3: ASSAGGQGVRETQY
V: TRBV24-1; J: TRBJ1-2; CDR3: ATSDRDREDT
V: TRBV10-2; J: TRBJ1-1; CDR3: ASSDRGMTEAF
V: TRBV5-1; J: TRBJ2-7; CDR3: ASSPPLLAGDYEQY
V: TRBV20-1; J: TRBJ2-1; CDR3: SAPPVGGWRPEGTEQF
V: TRBV5-1; J: TRBJ2-4; CDR3: ASSSGRTGEPLGKNIQY
V: TRBV20-1; J: TRBJ1-1; CDR3: RGYRRDTEAF
V: TRBV19; J: TRBJ2-6; CDR3: ASSWQPKTSGANVLT
V: TRBV6-5; J: TRBJ2-1; CDR3: ASSYQLTYTSGRSPIYNEQF
V: TRBV27; J: TRBJ2-7; CDR3: ASSLLAGPGEQY
V: TRBV6-2/TRBV6-3; J: TRBJ2-1; CDR3: ASTPGASGSYNEQF
V: TRBV7-2; J: TRBJ2-3; CDR3: ASSPLGSTDTQY
V: TRBV20-1; J: TRBJ2-5; CDR3: SAFPRGRDETQY
V: TRBV7-2; J: TRBJ2-1; CDR3: ASSPRTGATYNEQF
V: TRBV20-1; J: TRBJ1-1; CDR3: RYVRGRAAEAF
V: TRBV11-3; J: TRBJ2-1; CDR3: ASSPGASPNNEQF